These T cell receptor beta chains were read from a single sample in a study of post-analysis software for immune sequencing data. TCRdb re-analysed the PCR reads in MiXCR, keeping a single row per CDR3 protein. The data contain approximately 150,000 distinct CDR3 sequences, roughly 30% of them seen just once; the ten biggest clones take up roughly 1.6%. Material for sequencing was blood. The receptors stem from a girl aged 10 to 17 with multiple sclerosis. CDR3s include the opening cysteine and the closing phenylalanine or tryptophan.

TRBV21-1	TRBJ2-1	CASSNGENEQFF
TRBV10-3	TRBJ2-7	CAIRGGYEQYF
TRBV2	TRBJ2-7	CASSAPGHGRYEQYF
TRBV29-1	TRBJ1-1	CSVEDRAGAPEAFF
TRBV24-1	TRBJ1-6	CATGGNSPLHF
TRBV10-3	TRBJ2-1	CAISEGGGGDGDEQFF
TRBV24-1	TRBJ1-1	CATSETGGPPAFF
TRBV23-1	TRBJ1-5	CAEQGYQPQHF
TRBV20-1	TRBJ1-2	CSARGRRLFNYGYTF
TRBV5-1	TRBJ2-1	CASTPTHPKSYNEQFF
TRBV5-1	TRBJ2-7	CASSSGQGGYEQYF
TRBV25-1	TRBJ2-1	CASLHGQWQFF
TRBV11-2	TRBJ2-1	CASASGRGEQFF
TRBV7-9	TRBJ2-1	CASSLGGYEQFF
TRBV7-2	TRBJ2-1	CASSEPGTSANEQFF
TRBV18	TRBJ2-1	CASSLLTPSTRVYNEQFF
TRBV7-3	TRBJ2-1	CASSLAVGTVYNEQFF
TRBV25-1	TRBJ2-1	CASGAAGLAGGPQKSSYNEQFF
TRBV28	TRBJ2-3	CAINRVTDTQYF
TRBV6-2/TRBV6-3	TRBJ2-5	CASSYQVAGGETQYF
TRBV29-1	TRBJ1-2	CSVEVSLPGRGAYGYTF
TRBV29-1	TRBJ2-1	CSAIRDWGINEQFF
TRBV11-2	TRBJ1-6	CASSQRTRKQGNSPLHF
TRBV7-2	TRBJ2-5	CASSLGRVQETQYF
TRBV20-1	TRBJ2-1	CSARTLASGRAFEQFF
TRBV5-6	TRBJ2-5	CASSLVRLFQETQYF
TRBV6-6	TRBJ2-1	CASIIDRGHDEQFF
TRBV20-1	.	CSTARGFGYNEQYF
TRBV20-1	TRBJ2-1	CSAPTSGIGSEQFF
TRBV4-1	TRBJ2-1	CASSPAGRGGYNEQFF
TRBV4-1	TRBJ2-7	CASSQRDSRYEQYF
TRBV12-3/TRBV12-4	TRBJ2-7	CASRTYRDTSYEQYF
TRBV29-1	TRBJ2-3	CSVEDSDTQYF
TRBV7-6	TRBJ1-1	CASSSREDTEAFF
TRBV10-2	TRBJ2-7	CASSEQGYEQYF
TRBV11-2	TRBJ2-5	CASSTDQGTQYF